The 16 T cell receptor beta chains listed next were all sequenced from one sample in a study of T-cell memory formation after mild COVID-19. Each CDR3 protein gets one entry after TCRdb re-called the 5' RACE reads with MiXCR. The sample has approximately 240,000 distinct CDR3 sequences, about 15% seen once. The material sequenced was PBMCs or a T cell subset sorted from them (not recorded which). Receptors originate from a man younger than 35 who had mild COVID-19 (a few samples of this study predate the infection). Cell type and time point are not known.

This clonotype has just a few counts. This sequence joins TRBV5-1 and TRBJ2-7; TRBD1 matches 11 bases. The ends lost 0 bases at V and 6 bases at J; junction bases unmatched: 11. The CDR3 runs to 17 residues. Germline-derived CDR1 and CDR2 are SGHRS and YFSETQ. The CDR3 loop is CASSLAGQGAHRGEQYF. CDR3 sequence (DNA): TGCGCCAGCAGCTTGGCAGGACAGGGGGCGCACCGGGGCGAGCAGTACTTC.

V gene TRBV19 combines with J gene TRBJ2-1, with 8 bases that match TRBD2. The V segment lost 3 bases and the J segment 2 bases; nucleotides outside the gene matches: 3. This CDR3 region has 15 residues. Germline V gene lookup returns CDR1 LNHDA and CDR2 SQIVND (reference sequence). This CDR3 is CASSIPAGAYNEQFF. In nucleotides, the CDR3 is TGTGCCAGTAGTATCCCAGCGGGGGCCTACAATGAGCAGTTCTTC.

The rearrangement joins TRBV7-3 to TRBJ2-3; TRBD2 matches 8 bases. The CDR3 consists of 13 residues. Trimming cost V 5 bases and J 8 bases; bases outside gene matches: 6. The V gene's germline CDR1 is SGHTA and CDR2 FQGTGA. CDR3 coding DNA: TGTGCCAGCAGCCCACGGGGGGGCGGTACGCAGTATTTT. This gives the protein CASSPRGGGTQYF. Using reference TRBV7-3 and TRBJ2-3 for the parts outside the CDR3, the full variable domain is GAGVSQTPSNKVTEKGKYVELRCDPISGHTALYWYRQSLGQGPEFLIYFQGTGAADDSGLPNDRFFAVRPEGSVSTLKIQRTERGDSAVYLCASSPRGGGTQYFGPGTRLTVL.

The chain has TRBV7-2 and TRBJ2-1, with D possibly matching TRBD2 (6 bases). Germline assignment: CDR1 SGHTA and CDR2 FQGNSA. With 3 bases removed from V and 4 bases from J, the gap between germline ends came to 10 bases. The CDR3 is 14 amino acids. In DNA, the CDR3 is TGTGCCAGCAGCTTTAGCGGTTTTTACAATGAGCAGTTCTTC. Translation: CASSFSGFYNEQFF. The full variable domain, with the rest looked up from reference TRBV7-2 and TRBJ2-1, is GAGVSQSPSNKVTEKGKDVELRCDPISGHTALYWYRQSLGQGLEFLIYFQGNSAPDKSGLPSDRFSAERTGGSVSTLTIQRTQQEDSAVYLCASSFSGFYNEQFFGPGTRLTVL.

The CDR3: CASSSRGALGNGYTF. The CDR3 DNA follows: TGTGCCAGCAGCTCCCGTGGGGCCCTGGGGAATGGCTACACCTTC. V and J are TRBV5-6 and TRBJ1-2, with a weak D call TRBD1 (5 bases). Deletions cut 3 bases from V and 6 bases from J, with 18 bases between. The germline V gene encodes CDR1 SGHDT and CDR2 YYEEEE. CDR3 length equals 15 residues.

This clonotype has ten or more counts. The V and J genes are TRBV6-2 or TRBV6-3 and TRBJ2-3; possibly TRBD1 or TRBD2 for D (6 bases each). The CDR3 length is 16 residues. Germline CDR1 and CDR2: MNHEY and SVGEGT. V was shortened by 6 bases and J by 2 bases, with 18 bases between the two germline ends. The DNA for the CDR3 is TGTGCCAGCAGCTCCCCCGTGGGGGGCTTCACAGATACGCAGTATTTT. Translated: CASSSPVGGFTDTQYF.

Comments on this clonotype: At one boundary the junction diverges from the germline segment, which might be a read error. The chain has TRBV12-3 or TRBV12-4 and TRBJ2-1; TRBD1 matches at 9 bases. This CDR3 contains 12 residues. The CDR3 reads CASRKTGGDTDF. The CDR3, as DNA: TGTGCCAGCAGGAAAACAGGGGGCGACACGGACTTC.

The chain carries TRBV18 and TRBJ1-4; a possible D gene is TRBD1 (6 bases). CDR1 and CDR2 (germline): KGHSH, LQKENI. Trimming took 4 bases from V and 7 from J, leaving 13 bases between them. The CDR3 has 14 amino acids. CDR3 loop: CASSLRGGAEKLFF. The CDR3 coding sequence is TGTGCCAGCTCACTCAGGGGAGGTGCTGAAAAACTGTTTTTT.

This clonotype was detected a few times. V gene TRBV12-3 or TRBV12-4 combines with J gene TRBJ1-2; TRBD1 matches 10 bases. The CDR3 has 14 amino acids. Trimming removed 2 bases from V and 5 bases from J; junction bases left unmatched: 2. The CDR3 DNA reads TGTGCCAGCAGTTTACGGGGACAGGGGTATGGCTACACCTTC. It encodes CASSLRGQGYGYTF.

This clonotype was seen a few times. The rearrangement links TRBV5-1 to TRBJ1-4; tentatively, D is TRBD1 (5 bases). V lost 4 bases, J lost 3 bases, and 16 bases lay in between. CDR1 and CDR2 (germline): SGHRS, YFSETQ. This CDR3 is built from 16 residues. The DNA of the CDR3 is TGCGCCAGCAGCCTCGCGGGGACGGGGTCTAATGAAAAACTGTTTTTT. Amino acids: CASSLAGTGSNEKLFF.

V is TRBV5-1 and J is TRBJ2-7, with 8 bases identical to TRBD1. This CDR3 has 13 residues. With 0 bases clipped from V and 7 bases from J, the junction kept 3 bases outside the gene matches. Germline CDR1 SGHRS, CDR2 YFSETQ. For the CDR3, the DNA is TGCGCCAGCAGCTTGGGGGACAGGTCGGAGCAGTACTTC. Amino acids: CASSLGDRSEQYF.

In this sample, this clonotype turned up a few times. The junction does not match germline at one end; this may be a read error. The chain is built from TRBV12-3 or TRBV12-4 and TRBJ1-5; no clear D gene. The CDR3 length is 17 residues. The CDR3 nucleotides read TGTGCCAGCAGCTTAGGAAGGCATTCTTATAGCAATCAGCCCCAGCATTTT. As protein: CASSLGRHSYSNQPQHF.

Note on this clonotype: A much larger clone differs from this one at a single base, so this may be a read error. CDR3: CSARGGMNTEAFF. The CDR3 DNA sequence: TGCAGTGCTAGGGGGGGCATGAACACTGAAGCTTTCTTT. The genes are TRBV20-1 and TRBJ1-1; tentatively, D is TRBD1 (6 bases). CDR1 and CDR2 from the germline V gene are DFQATT and SNEGSKA (reference sequence). The V end lost 3 bases, the J end lost 0 bases, and 8 bases lay between the germline ends. There are 13 residues in the CDR3.

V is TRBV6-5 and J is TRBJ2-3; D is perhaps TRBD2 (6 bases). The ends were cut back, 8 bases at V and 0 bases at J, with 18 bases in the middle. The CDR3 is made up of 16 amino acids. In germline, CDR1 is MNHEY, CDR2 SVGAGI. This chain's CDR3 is CASRNFGGLSTDTQYF. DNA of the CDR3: TGTGCCAGCCGAAACTTCGGAGGGCTGAGCACAGATACGCAGTATTTT.

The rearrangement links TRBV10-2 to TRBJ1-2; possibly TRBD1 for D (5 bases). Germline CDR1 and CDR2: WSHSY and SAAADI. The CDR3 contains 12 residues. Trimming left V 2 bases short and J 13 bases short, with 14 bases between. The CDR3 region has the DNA TGCGCCAGCAGTGAGCCCGGACACTTCAGCACCTTC. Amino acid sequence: CASSEPGHFSTF.

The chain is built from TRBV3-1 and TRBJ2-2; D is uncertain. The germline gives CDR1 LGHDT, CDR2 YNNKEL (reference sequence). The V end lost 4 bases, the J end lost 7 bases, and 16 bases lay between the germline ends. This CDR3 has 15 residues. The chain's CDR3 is CASSRVIQVGGELFF. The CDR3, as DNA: TGTGCCAGCAGCCGAGTCATCCAAGTTGGCGGGGAGCTGTTTTTT. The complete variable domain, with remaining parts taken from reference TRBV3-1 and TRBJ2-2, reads DTAVSQTPKYLVTQMGNDKSIKCEQNLGHDTMYWYKQDSKKFLKIMFSYNNKELIINETVPNRFSPKSPDKAHLNLHINSLELGDSAVYFCASSRVIQVGGELFFGEGSRLTVL.